Given below is one T cell receptor (beta chain) in context. The sample comes from a study of blood T cell repertoires in COVID-19. Across the study: PBMCs, B-cell-depleted T cells, or T cells provided the cDNA or gDNA that made up the material.

Method: immunoSEQ multiplex PCR; TCRdb's copy keeps in-frame clones and lacks some. The data contain roughly 50,000 clones, around 79% of them singletons. The receptor was derived from a man in his 60s with acute or convalescent COVID-19. Sequenced: peripheral blood.

DNA of the CDR3: TGTGCCAGCATCCTCTCCGGTTCGAATCAGCCCCAGCATTTT. Translation: CASILSGSNQPQHF. This chain joins TRBV28 and TRBJ1-5; D is uncertain. V was cut by 7 bases and J by 4 bases, with 14 bases left in between. This CDR3 comprises 14 residues. Germline loops: CDR1 MDHEN, CDR2 SYDVKM.